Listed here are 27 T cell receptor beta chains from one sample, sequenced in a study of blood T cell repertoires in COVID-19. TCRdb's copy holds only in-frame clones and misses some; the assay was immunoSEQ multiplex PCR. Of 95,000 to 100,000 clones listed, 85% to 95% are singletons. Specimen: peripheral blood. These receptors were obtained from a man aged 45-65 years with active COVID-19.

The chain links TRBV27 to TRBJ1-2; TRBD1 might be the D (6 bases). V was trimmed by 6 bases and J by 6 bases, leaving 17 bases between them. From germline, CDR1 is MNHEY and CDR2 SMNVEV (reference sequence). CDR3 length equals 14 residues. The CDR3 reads CASSPTLKGDGYTF. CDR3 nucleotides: TGTGCCAGCAGCCCCACGTTAAAGGGGGATGGCTACACCTTC.

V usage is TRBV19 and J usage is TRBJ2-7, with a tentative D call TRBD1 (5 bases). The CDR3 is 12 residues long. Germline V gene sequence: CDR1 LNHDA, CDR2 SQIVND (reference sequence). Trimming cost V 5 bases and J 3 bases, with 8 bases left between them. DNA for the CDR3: TGTGCCAGTAGTCCTGACAGCTACGAGCAGTACTTC. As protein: CASSPDSYEQYF.

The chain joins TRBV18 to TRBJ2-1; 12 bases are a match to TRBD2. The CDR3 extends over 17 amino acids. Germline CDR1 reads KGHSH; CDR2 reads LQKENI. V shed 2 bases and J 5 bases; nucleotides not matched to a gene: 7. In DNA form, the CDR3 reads TGTGCCAGCTCACCATCCCTGACTAGCGGGGGAAACAATGAGCAGTTCTTC. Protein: CASSPSLTSGGNNEQFF.

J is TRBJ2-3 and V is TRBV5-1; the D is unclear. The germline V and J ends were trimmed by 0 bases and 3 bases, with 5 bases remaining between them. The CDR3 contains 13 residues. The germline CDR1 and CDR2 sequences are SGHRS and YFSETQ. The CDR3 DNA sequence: TGCGCCAGCAGCTTGGCCGTTACAGATACGCAGTATTTT. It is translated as CASSLAVTDTQYF.

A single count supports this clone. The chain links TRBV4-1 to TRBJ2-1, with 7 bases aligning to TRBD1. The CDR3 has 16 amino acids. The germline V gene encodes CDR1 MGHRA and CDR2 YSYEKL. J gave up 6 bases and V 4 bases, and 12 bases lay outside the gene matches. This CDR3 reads CASSPTPAGGGNEQFF. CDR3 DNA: TGCGCCAGCAGCCCGACCCCGGCAGGGGGTGGCAATGAGCAGTTCTTC.

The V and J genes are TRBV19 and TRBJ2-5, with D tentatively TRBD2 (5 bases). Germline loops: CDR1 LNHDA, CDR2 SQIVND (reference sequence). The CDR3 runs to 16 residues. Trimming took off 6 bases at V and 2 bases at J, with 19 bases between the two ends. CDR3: CASRRTHPLGQETQYF. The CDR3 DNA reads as TGTGCCAGTAGGAGGACTCATCCCCTCGGGCAAGAGACCCAGTACTTC.

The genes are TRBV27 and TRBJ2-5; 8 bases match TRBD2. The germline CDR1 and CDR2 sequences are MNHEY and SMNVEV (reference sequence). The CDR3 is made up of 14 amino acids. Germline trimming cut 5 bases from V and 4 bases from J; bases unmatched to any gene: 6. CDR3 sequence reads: CASSPTLAGETQYF. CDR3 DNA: TGTGCCAGCAGTCCAACGCTAGCGGGAGAGACCCAGTACTTC.

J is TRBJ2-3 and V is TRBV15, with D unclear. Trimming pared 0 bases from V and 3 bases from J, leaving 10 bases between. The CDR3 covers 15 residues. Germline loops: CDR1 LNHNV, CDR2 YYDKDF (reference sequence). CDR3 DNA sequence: TGTGCCACCAGCAGAGATCATGACGGGACAGATACGCAGTATTTT. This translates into CATSRDHDGTDTQYF.

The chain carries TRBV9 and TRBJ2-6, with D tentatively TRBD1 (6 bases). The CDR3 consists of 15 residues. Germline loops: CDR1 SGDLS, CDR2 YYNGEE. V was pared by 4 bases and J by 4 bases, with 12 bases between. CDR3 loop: CASSTTGRGANVLTF. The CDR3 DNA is TGTGCCAGCAGCACAACAGGGAGAGGGGCCAACGTCCTGACTTTC.

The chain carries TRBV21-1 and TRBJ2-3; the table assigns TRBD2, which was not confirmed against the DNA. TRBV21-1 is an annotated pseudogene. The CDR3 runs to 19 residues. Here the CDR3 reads CASSKDGRASGWDTDTQYF. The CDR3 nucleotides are TGTGCCAGCAGCAAAGATGGGCGGGCTAGCGGGTGGGACACAGATACGCAGTATTTT.

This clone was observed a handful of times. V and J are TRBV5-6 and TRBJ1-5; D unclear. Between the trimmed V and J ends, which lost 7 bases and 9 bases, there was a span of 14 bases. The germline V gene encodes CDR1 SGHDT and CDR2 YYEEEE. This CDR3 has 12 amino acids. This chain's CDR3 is CASSPLGGPQHF. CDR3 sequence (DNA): TGTGCCAGCTCACCACTTGGTGGGCCCCAGCATTTT.

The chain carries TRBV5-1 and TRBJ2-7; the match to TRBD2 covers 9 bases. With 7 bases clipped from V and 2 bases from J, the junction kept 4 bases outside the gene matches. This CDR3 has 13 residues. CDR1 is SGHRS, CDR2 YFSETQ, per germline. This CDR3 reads CASRLAETYEQYF. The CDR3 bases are TGCGCCAGCCGACTAGCGGAAACCTACGAGCAGTACTTC.

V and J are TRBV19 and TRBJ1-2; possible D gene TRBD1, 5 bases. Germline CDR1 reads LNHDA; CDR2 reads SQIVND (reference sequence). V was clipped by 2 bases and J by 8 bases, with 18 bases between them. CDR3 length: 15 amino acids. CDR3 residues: CASSIPPGGVGGYTF. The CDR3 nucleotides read TGTGCCAGTAGTATACCCCCCGGAGGGGTCGGAGGCTACACCTTC.

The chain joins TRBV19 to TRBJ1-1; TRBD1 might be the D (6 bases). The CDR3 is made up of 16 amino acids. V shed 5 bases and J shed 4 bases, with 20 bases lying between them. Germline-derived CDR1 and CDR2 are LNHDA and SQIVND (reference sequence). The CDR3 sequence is CASSRIDRTLGTEAFF. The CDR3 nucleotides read TGTGCCAGTAGTCGAATTGACAGGACTTTAGGCACTGAAGCTTTCTTT. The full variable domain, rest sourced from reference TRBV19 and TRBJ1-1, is DGGITQSPKYLFRKEGQNVTLSCEQNLNHDAMYWYRQDPGQGLRLIYYSQIVNDFQKGDIAEGYSVSREKKESFPLTVTSAQKNPTAFYLCASSRIDRTLGTEAFFGQGTRLTVV.

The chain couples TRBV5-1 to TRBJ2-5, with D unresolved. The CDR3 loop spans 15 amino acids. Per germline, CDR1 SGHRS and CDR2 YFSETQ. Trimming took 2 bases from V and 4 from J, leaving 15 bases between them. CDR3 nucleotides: TGCGCCAGCAGCTTCATCGCCGGAGAACGAGAGACCCAGTACTTC. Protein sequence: CASSFIAGERETQYF.

CDR3 bases: TGTGCCAGTAGGAGCGGGAGGATCCCCTACAATGAGCAGTTCTTC. This codes for CASRSGRIPYNEQFF. The chain carries TRBV19 and TRBJ2-1; the match to TRBD2 covers 9 bases. Looked up from germline, CDR1 is LNHDA and CDR2 is SQIVND (reference sequence). Trimming removed 6 bases from V and 2 bases from J; junction bases left unmatched: 5. The CDR3 has 15 amino acids.

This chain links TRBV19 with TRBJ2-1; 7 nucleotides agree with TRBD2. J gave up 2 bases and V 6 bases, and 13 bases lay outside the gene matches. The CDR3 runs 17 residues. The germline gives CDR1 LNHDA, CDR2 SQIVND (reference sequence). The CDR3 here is CASRATSESGAYNEQFF. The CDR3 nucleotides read TGTGCCAGTAGGGCTACTAGCGAATCAGGCGCCTACAATGAGCAGTTCTTC. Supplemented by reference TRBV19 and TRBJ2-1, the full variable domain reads DGGITQSPKYLFRKEGQNVTLSCEQNLNHDAMYWYRQDPGQGLRLIYYSQIVNDFQKGDIAEGYSVSREKKESFPLTVTSAQKNPTAFYLCASRATSESGAYNEQFFGPGTRLTVL.

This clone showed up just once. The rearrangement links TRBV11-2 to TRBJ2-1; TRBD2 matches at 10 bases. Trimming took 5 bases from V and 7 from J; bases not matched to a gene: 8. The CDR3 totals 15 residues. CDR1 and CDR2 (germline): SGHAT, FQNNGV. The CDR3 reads CASSKIAGGGNEQFF. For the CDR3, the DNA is TGTGCCAGCAGCAAAATAGCGGGAGGAGGGAATGAGCAGTTCTTC.

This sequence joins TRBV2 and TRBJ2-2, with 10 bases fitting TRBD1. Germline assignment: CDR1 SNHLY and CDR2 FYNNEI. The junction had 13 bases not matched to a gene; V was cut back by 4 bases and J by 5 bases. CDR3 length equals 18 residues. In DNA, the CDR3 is TGTGCCAGCAGTGTCGGGTCCGGGGGACAGGGGCGGACCGGGGAGCTGTTTTTT. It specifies CASSVGSGGQGRTGELFF.

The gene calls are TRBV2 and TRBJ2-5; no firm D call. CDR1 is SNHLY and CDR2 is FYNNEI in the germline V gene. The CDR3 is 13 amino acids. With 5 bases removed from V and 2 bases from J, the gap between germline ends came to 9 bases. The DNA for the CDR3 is TGTGCCAGCAGTTCCCTAGATCAAGAGACCCAGTACTTC. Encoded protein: CASSSLDQETQYF. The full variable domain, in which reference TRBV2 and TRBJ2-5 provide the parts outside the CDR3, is EPEVTQTPSHQVTQMGQEVILRCVPISNHLYFYWYRQILGQKVEFLVSFYNNEISEKSEIFDDQFSVERPDGSNFTLKIRSTKLEDSAMYFCASSSLDQETQYFGPGTRLLVL.

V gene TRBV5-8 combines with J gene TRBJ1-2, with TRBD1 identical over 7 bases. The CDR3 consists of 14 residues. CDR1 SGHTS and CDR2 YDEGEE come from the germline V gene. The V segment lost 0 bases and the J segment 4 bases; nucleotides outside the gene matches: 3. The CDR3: CASSLGGQSYGYTF. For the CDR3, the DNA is TGTGCCAGCAGCTTGGGGGGACAGAGCTATGGCTACACCTTC. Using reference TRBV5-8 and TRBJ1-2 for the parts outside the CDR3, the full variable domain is EAGVTQSPTHLIKTRGQQATLRCSPISGHTSVYWYQQALGLGLQFLLWYDEGEERNRGNFPPRFSGRQFPNYSSELNVNALELEDSALYLCASSLGGQSYGYTFGSGTRLTVV.

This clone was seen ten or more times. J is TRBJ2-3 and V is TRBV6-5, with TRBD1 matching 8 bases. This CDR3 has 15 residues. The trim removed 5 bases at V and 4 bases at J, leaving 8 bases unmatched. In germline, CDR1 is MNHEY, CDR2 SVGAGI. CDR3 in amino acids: CASSPSSGGADTQYF. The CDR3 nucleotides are TGTGCCAGCAGTCCCAGCTCAGGGGGCGCAGATACGCAGTATTTT.

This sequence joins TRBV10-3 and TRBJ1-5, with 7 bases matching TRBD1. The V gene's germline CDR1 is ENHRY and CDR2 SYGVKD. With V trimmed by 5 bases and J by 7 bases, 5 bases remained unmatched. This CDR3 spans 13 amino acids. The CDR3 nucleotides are TGTGCCATCAGTATAGACAGGGTCCAGCCCCAGCATTTT. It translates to CAISIDRVQPQHF.

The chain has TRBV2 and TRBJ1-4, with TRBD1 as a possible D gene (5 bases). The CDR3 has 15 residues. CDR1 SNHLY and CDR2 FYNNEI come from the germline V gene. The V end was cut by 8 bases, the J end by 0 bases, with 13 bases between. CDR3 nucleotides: TGTGCCAGCCTGGGGCAGGGATCAACTAATGAAAAACTGTTTTTT. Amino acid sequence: CASLGQGSTNEKLFF.

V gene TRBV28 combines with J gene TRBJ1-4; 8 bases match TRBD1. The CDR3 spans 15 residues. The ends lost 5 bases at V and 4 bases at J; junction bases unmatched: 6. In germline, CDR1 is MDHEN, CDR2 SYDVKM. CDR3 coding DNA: TGTGCCAGCAGTCCCCCGACAGGGGTTAATGAAAAACTGTTTTTT. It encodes CASSPPTGVNEKLFF.

The CDR3 region has the DNA TGTGCCAGCTCTAGCGGGGAATACAATGAGCAGTTCTTC. Translated: CASSSGEYNEQFF. This sequence joins TRBV28 and TRBJ2-1, with 9 bases fitting TRBD2. CDR1 is MDHEN and CDR2 is SYDVKM in the germline V gene. Trimming at V came to 8 bases and at J to 4 bases, leaving 3 bases not matched to a gene. This CDR3 region has 13 residues. Variable domain in full (rest from reference TRBV28 and TRBJ2-1): DVKVTQSSRYLVKRTGEKVFLECVQDMDHENMFWYRQDPGLGLRLIYFSYDVKMKEKGDIPEGYSVSREKKERFSLILESASTNQTSMYLCASSSGEYNEQFFGPGTRLTVL.

The CDR3 spells CASSLGIDSYEQYF. As DNA, the CDR3 is TGTGCCAGCAGCTTGGGAATCGACAGTTACGAGCAGTACTTC. The chain joins TRBV11-1 to TRBJ2-7; TRBD1 might be the D (5 bases). Germline assignment: CDR1 SGHAT and CDR2 FQDESV (reference sequence). This CDR3 comprises 14 residues. The ends were cut back, 3 bases at V and 4 bases at J, with 13 bases in the middle.